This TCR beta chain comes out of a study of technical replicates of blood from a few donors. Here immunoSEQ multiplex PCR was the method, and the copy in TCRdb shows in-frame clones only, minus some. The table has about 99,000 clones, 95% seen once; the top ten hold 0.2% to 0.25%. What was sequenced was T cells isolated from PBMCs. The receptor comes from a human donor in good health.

The DNA of the CDR3 is TGTGCCAGCGGATCCGGGACAGCCCTGGGAGATACGCAGTATTTT. It codes for CASGSGTALGDTQYF. The chain uses TRBV9 and TRBJ2-3, with 7 bases aligning to TRBD1. Germline trimming cut 7 bases from V and 5 bases from J; bases unmatched to any gene: 13. Germline values: CDR1 SGDLS, CDR2 YYNGEE. This CDR3 has 15 residues.